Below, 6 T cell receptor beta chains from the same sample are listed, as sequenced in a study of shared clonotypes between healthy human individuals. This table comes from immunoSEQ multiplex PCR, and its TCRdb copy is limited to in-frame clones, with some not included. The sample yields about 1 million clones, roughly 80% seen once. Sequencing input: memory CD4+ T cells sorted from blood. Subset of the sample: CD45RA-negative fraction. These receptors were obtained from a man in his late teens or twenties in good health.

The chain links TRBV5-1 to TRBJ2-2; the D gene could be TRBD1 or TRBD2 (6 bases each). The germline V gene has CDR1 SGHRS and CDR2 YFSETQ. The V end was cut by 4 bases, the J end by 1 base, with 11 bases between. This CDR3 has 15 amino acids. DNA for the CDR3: TGCGCCAGCAGCCGCGGGACACAGAACACCGGGGAGCTGTTTTTT. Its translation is CASSRGTQNTGELFF.

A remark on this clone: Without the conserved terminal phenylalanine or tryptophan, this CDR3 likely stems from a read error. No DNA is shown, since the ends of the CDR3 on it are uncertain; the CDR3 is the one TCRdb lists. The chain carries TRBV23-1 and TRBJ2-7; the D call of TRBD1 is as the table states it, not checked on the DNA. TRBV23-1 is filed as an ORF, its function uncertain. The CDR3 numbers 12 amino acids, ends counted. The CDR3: CASRQGVGQAGI.

In nucleotides, the CDR3 is TGTGCCAGCAGCTTGGAGCAGCGGGAGACGAACGAGCAGTACTTC. Protein: CASSLEQRETNEQYF. This chain connects TRBV5-4 to TRBJ2-7; 8 bases fit TRBD2. CDR3 length: 15 residues. Germline CDR1 reads SGHNT; CDR2 reads YYREEE (reference sequence). The J segment lost 5 bases and the V segment lost 0 bases, leaving 7 bases of the junction unmatched.

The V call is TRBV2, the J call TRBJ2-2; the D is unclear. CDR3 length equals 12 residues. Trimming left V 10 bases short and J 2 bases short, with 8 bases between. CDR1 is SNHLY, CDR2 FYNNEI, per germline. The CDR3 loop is CATATNTGELFF. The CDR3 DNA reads TGTGCCACTGCTACTAACACCGGGGAGCTGTTTTTT. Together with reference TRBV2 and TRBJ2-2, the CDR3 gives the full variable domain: EPEVTQTPSHQVTQMGQEVILRCVPISNHLYFYWYRQILGQKVEFLVSFYNNEISEKSEIFDDQFSVERPDGSNFTLKIRSTKLEDSAMYFCATATNTGELFFGEGSRLTVL.

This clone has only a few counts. This chain's CDR3 is CAWGSGGQPQHF. CDR3 coding DNA: TGTGCCTGGGGCTCAGGGGGTCAGCCCCAGCATTTT. The chain carries TRBV30 and TRBJ1-5; 7 nucleotides agree with TRBD1. Per the germline V gene, CDR1 is GTSNPN and CDR2 is SVGIG (reference sequence). This CDR3 is built from 12 residues. J gave up 6 bases and V 5 bases, and 4 bases lay outside the gene matches. The entire variable domain, with the rest obtained from reference TRBV30 and TRBJ1-5, is as follows: SQTIHQWPATLVQPVGSPLSLECTVEGTSNPNLYWYRQAAGRGLQLLFYSVGIGQISSEVPQNLSASRPQDRQFILSSKKLLLSDSGFYLCAWGSGGQPQHFGDGTRLSIL.

The CDR3, as DNA: TGTGCCAGCAGGCAGCTTGGCGAGCAGTACTTC. Translation gives CASRQLGEQYF. The rearrangement links TRBV6-1 to TRBJ2-7; D remains unclear. Trimming took 6 bases from V and 6 from J, leaving 9 bases between them. Germline assignment: CDR1 MNHNS and CDR2 SASEGT. The CDR3 spans 11 residues.